The 32 T cell receptor beta chains below all came from one sample that was sequenced in a study of CD8+ T cells in alopecia areata. Following RNA extraction, reverse transcription yielded cDNA that acted as the sequencing template. Profiling relied on immunoSEQ multiplex PCR, and the TCRdb table lists in-frame clones only, not all of them. Of about 99,000 clones listed, around three fifths are singletons. The sequenced sample consisted of CD4+ T cells sorted from blood. These receptors were obtained from a human donor in good health.

This clone was observed a few times. The CDR3 region has the DNA TGCGCCAGCAGCTTGCGTCTAGCGGGGGGGCAAGAGACCCAGTACTTC. Protein: CASSLRLAGGQETQYF. The rearrangement uses TRBV5-1 and TRBJ2-5; 12 positions agree with TRBD2. V dropped 1 base and J dropped 2; count of bases not matched to a gene: 3. CDR1 and CDR2 (germline): SGHRS, YFSETQ. This CDR3 is 16 amino acids long. The entire variable domain, with the rest obtained from reference TRBV5-1 and TRBJ2-5, is as follows: KAGVTQTPRYLIKTRGQQVTLSCSPISGHRSVSWYQQTPGQGLQFLFEYFSETQRNKGNFPGRFSGRQFSNSRSEMNVSTLELGDSALYLCASSLRLAGGQETQYFGPGTRLLVL.

The V gene is TRBV30, the J gene TRBJ1-3; D is undetermined. The V gene's germline CDR1 is GTSNPN and CDR2 SVGIG (reference sequence). The CDR3 covers 13 residues. The V and J ends lost 0 bases and 3 bases respectively, with 6 bases between them. CDR3 in amino acids: CAWSVAGGNTIYF. The CDR3 DNA follows: TGTGCCTGGAGTGTAGCCGGTGGAAACACCATATATTTT.

This chain connects TRBV30 to TRBJ2-5; D is uncertain. This CDR3 region has 12 residues. Between the trimmed V and J ends, which lost 3 bases and 5 bases, there was a span of 10 bases. Germline lookup yields CDR1 GTSNPN and CDR2 SVGIG (reference sequence). This chain's CDR3 is CAWRVLQETQYF. CDR3 nucleotides: TGTGCCTGGAGGGTCCTTCAGGAGACCCAGTACTTC.

V and J are TRBV30 and TRBJ1-2; D remains ambiguous. The CDR3 has 14 residues. The V gene's germline CDR1 is GTSNPN and CDR2 SVGIG (reference sequence). The germline V and J ends were trimmed by 4 bases and 4 bases, with 16 bases remaining between them. The CDR3 loop is CAWMVPGRIYGYTF. CDR3 DNA sequence: TGTGCCTGGATGGTCCCAGGACGGATCTATGGCTACACCTTC. Full variable domain (rest looked up from reference TRBV30 and TRBJ1-2): SQTIHQWPATLVQPVGSPLSLECTVEGTSNPNLYWYRQAAGRGLQLLFYSVGIGQISSEVPQNLSASRPQDRQFILSSKKLLLSDSGFYLCAWMVPGRIYGYTFGSGTRLTVV.

The rearrangement links TRBV25-1 to TRBJ2-4; 9 bases are shared with TRBD2. Germline lookup yields CDR1 MGHDK and CDR2 SYGVNS. The CDR3 is 13 residues long. J lost 8 bases, V lost 4 bases, and 3 bases had no gene match. CDR3 sequence reads: CASSVAGGDIQYF. The CDR3 DNA is TGTGCCAGCAGTGTGGCGGGAGGGGACATTCAGTACTTC.

This clone has more than one count but fewer than ten. The V call is TRBV7-9, the J call TRBJ1-4, with D possibly being TRBD1 (5 bases). Trimming took 2 bases from V and 8 from J, leaving 12 bases between them. Germline CDR1 and CDR2: SEHNR and FQNEAQ (reference sequence). The CDR3 is 14 residues long. In DNA, the CDR3 is TGTGCCAGCAGCTTAATGGGGCTGGGGGAAAAACTGTTTTTT. Translating it yields CASSLMGLGEKLFF. Using reference TRBV7-9 and TRBJ1-4 for the parts outside the CDR3, the full variable domain is DTGVSQNPRHKITKRGQNVTFRCDPISEHNRLYWYRQTLGQGPEFLTYFQNEAQLEKSRLLSDRFSAERPKGSFSTLEIQRTEQGDSAMYLCASSLMGLGEKLFFGSGTQLSVL.

This chain joins TRBV2 and TRBJ2-3; D tentatively fits TRBD1 or TRBD2 (5 bases each). Germline values: CDR1 SNHLY, CDR2 FYNNEI. The V end was cut by 6 bases, the J end by 0 bases, with 10 bases between. The CDR3 is 14 amino acids. The CDR3: CASSRDGSTDTQYF. CDR3 DNA: TGTGCCAGCAGCCGGGACGGAAGCACAGATACGCAGTATTTT.

The rearrangement joins TRBV7-3 to TRBJ1-2, with 9 bases that match TRBD1. The V gene's germline CDR1 is SGHTA and CDR2 FQGTGA. CDR3 length: 13 residues. V lost 5 bases, J lost 8 bases, and 6 bases stayed unmatched. The CDR3 spells CASSKDRGHGYTF. The DNA for the CDR3 is TGTGCCAGCAGCAAGGACAGGGGACACGGCTACACCTTC.

The chain employs TRBV28 and TRBJ2-3; maybe TRBD2 (5 bases). Germline lookup yields CDR1 MDHEN and CDR2 SYDVKM. V lost 3 bases to trimming and J lost 1 base, with 8 bases between them. This CDR3 region has 14 residues. The DNA of the CDR3 is TGTGCCAGCAGTTTCGCGGAGGGCACAGATACGCAGTATTTT. Translation gives CASSFAEGTDTQYF.

Only one count was recorded for this clone. The chain recombines TRBV14 with TRBJ2-7; no firm D call. Germline V gives CDR1 SGHDN, CDR2 FVKESK. The CDR3 has 12 residues. With 5 bases removed from V and 4 bases from J, the gap between germline ends came to 9 bases. CDR3 protein: CASSGVQYEQYF. The DNA for the CDR3 is TGTGCCAGCAGCGGCGTCCAATACGAGCAGTACTTC.

This chain links TRBV4-1 with TRBJ2-5; D is tentatively TRBD1 or TRBD2 (5 bases each). CDR3 length: 16 residues. Trimming took off 3 bases at V and 1 base at J, with 15 bases between the two ends. Germline CDR1 is MGHRA and CDR2 is YSYEKL. This CDR3 is CASSQRGPGPQETQYF. In DNA form, the CDR3 reads TGCGCCAGCAGCCAGAGGGGCCCTGGACCCCAAGAGACCCAGTACTTC.

The chain couples TRBV27 to TRBJ1-2; D unresolved. The germline V and J ends were trimmed by 7 bases and 3 bases, with 12 bases remaining between them. The germline V gene has CDR1 MNHEY and CDR2 SMNVEV (reference sequence). The CDR3 runs 13 residues. The DNA of the CDR3 is TGTGCCAGCAAAGGGCAGGAGGACTATGGCTACACCTTC. This sequence encodes CASKGQEDYGYTF.

The chain joins TRBV29-1 to TRBJ2-1; TRBD1 agrees at 9 bases. The germline V gene encodes CDR1 SQVTM and CDR2 ANQGSEA. The CDR3 sequence is 15 residues long. Trimming at V came to 1 base and at J to 9 bases, leaving 10 bases not matched to a gene. For the CDR3, the DNA is TGCAGCGTTGAAGGACAGGGGGTAAAATTCGGTGAGCAGTTCTTC. Translating gives CSVEGQGVKFGEQFF.

The chain joins TRBV7-2 to TRBJ2-3; D remains unclear. There are 16 residues in the CDR3. V lost 1 base and J 2 bases, leaving 13 bases between the germline ends. CDR1 is SGHTA and CDR2 is FQGNSA in the germline V gene. The CDR3 region has the DNA TGTGCCAGCAGCTTAGTGGGGAATGTATACACAGATACGCAGTATTTT. This encodes CASSLVGNVYTDTQYF.

The V gene is TRBV2, the J gene TRBJ1-2; TRBD1 matches at 10 bases. CDR3 length: 15 amino acids. Trimming cost V 6 bases and J 4 bases; bases outside gene matches: 8. CDR1 is SNHLY and CDR2 is FYNNEI in the germline V gene. CDR3 in DNA: TGTGCCAGCAGACGACAGGGGGCCAGCGGCTATGGCTACACCTTC. Amino acid sequence: CASRRQGASGYGYTF.

The table lists this clone with a few counts. V usage is TRBV29-1 and J usage is TRBJ1-1, with a possible D match to TRBD1 (5 bases). CDR3 size: 13 residues. CDR1 is SQVTM and CDR2 is ANQGSEA in the germline V gene. With 3 bases removed from V and 7 bases from J, the gap between germline ends came to 15 bases. The CDR3 DNA reads TGCAGCGTTGACGCACGACAGTCAGGTGAAGCTTTCTTT. Protein product: CSVDARQSGEAFF.

The chain uses TRBV4-1 and TRBJ1-6; D unclear. The CDR3 is 13 amino acids. The V end lost 0 bases, the J end lost 7 bases, and 4 bases lay between the germline ends. CDR1 MGHRA and CDR2 YSYEKL come from the germline V gene. The CDR3 loop reads CASSQDWNSPLHF. CDR3 DNA sequence: TGCGCCAGCAGCCAAGATTGGAATTCACCCCTCCACTTT.

Comments on this clone: Other DNA variants within this sample encode the same CDR3. In DNA, the CDR3 is TGTGCCTGGAGTGTGACAGGGGGAGGCTACACCTTC. This codes for CAWSVTGGGYTF. The genes are TRBV30 and TRBJ1-2; 9 bases line up with TRBD1. With V trimmed by 0 bases and J by 8 bases, 1 base remained unmatched. This CDR3 is built from 12 residues. Looked up from germline, CDR1 is GTSNPN and CDR2 is SVGIG (reference sequence).

This clone has just a few counts. J is TRBJ1-1 and V is TRBV29-1; 10 bases align to TRBD1. J gave up 3 bases and V 7 bases, and 8 bases lay outside the gene matches. The CDR3 loop spans 14 amino acids. Germline loops: CDR1 SQVTM, CDR2 ANQGSEA. CDR3 DNA sequence: TGCAGCGCCCCGACAGGGGGCCTGGACACTGAAGCTTTCTTT. Amino acid sequence: CSAPTGGLDTEAFF.

The chain recombines TRBV5-4 with TRBJ2-3; 7 bases fit TRBD2. Trimming removed 1 base from V and 1 base from J; junction bases left unmatched: 6. CDR3 size: 16 residues. Per germline, CDR1 SGHNT and CDR2 YYREEE (reference sequence). The CDR3 is CASSLRMAGGTDTQYF. In DNA form, the CDR3 reads TGTGCCAGCAGCTTGAGGATGGCGGGGGGCACAGATACGCAGTATTTT.

This rearrangement joins TRBV10-2 to TRBJ2-5, with D unclear. Between the trimmed V and J ends, which lost 1 base and 4 bases, there was a span of 1 base. From germline, CDR1 is WSHSY and CDR2 SAAADI. This CDR3 region has 11 residues. The CDR3 sequence: CASSELETQYF. CDR3 coding DNA: TGCGCCAGCAGTGAGTTAGAGACCCAGTACTTC.

As DNA, the CDR3 is TGCGCCAGCAGCTTGGCCGGGAGCGCAGATACGCAGTATTTT. It translates to CASSLAGSADTQYF. This chain connects TRBV5-1 to TRBJ2-3, with a possible D match to TRBD2 (6 bases). V was trimmed by 0 bases and J by 4 bases, leaving 9 bases between them. This CDR3 spans 14 amino acids. Germline V gene sequence: CDR1 SGHRS, CDR2 YFSETQ.

The CDR3 DNA reads as TGTGCCAGCAGTTTGGGACAGGGCCTCTGGGGCTACACCTTC. It translates to CASSLGQGLWGYTF. The rearrangement links TRBV27 to TRBJ1-2; 9 bases agree with TRBD1. The junction had 7 bases not matched to a gene; V was cut back by 3 bases and J by 8 bases. The CDR3 has 14 amino acids. Germline lookup yields CDR1 MNHEY and CDR2 SMNVEV (reference sequence).

The chain combines TRBV27 with TRBJ1-1; TRBD1 matches 8 bases. Unmatched junction bases numbered 3, after V lost 5 bases and J lost 4 bases. The V gene's germline CDR1 is MNHEY and CDR2 SMNVEV (reference sequence). The CDR3 spans 13 residues. The CDR3 protein is CASSVTGGTEAFF. For the CDR3, the DNA is TGTGCCAGCAGTGTAACAGGGGGCACTGAAGCTTTCTTT.

The chain couples TRBV29-1 to TRBJ2-1; D not resolved. Germline CDR1 SQVTM, CDR2 ANQGSEA. Trimming removed 6 bases from V and 2 bases from J, with 20 bases in between. This CDR3 has 16 residues. CDR3 loop: CSVLAGRLDTYNEQFF. In nucleotides, the CDR3 is TGCAGCGTCCTCGCTGGGCGCCTCGACACCTACAATGAGCAGTTCTTC.

The chain links TRBV5-1 to TRBJ2-7, with D perhaps TRBD2 (6 bases). Germline CDR1 reads SGHRS; CDR2 reads YFSETQ. This CDR3 contains 15 residues. Trimming cost V 1 base and J 2 bases, with 13 bases left between them. The CDR3 DNA sequence: TGCGCCAGCAGCTTGAGCCCGGGAGACCCCTACGAGCAGTACTTC. This gives the protein CASSLSPGDPYEQYF. The full variable domain, completed using reference TRBV5-1 and TRBJ2-7, is KAGVTQTPRYLIKTRGQQVTLSCSPISGHRSVSWYQQTPGQGLQFLFEYFSETQRNKGNFPGRFSGRQFSNSRSEMNVSTLELGDSALYLCASSLSPGDPYEQYFGPGTRLTVT.

The chain is built from TRBV6-6 and TRBJ1-5; TRBD1 matches at 8 bases. CDR1 and CDR2 from the germline V gene are MNHNY and SVGAGI (reference sequence). With 2 bases clipped from V and 7 bases from J, the junction kept 10 bases outside the gene matches. The CDR3 has 16 residues. Here the CDR3 DNA reads TGTGCCAGCAGTTACATCAGGGGGCGCGGAGCACAGCCCCAGCATTTT. Translation: CASSYIRGRGAQPQHF.

This clone was seen more than once but under ten times. The chain couples TRBV7-2 to TRBJ2-7; a possible D gene is TRBD2 (6 bases). Trimming took off 5 bases at V and 7 bases at J, with 24 bases between the two ends. This CDR3 has 16 residues. CDR1 is SGHTA, CDR2 FQGNSA, per germline. The CDR3 loop is CASSPFGGPALWEQYF. Written as DNA, the CDR3 is TGTGCCAGCAGCCCATTTGGAGGGCCGGCCCTGTGGGAGCAGTACTTC. Using reference TRBV7-2 and TRBJ2-7 for the parts outside the CDR3, the full variable domain is GAGVSQSPSNKVTEKGKDVELRCDPISGHTALYWYRQSLGQGLEFLIYFQGNSAPDKSGLPSDRFSAERTGGSVSTLTIQRTQQEDSAVYLCASSPFGGPALWEQYFGPGTRLTVT.

This sequence joins TRBV4-1 and TRBJ2-3; TRBD1 matches at 7 bases. In germline, CDR1 is MGHRA, CDR2 YSYEKL. The CDR3 sequence is 15 residues long. Trimming at V came to 3 bases and at J to 4 bases, leaving 7 bases not matched to a gene. Here the CDR3 DNA reads TGCGCCAGCAGCCAGTGGTCAGGGGGTGCAGATACGCAGTATTTT. This gives the protein CASSQWSGGADTQYF.

The CDR3 sequence is CASSPGQGLNTEAFF. The CDR3 region has the DNA TGCGCCAGCAGCCCGGGACAGGGCCTGAACACTGAAGCTTTCTTT. The genes are TRBV5-1 and TRBJ1-1; 9 nucleotides match TRBD1. V lost 4 bases and J lost 0; bases outside the gene matches: 4. Germline CDR1 SGHRS, CDR2 YFSETQ. The CDR3 is 15 amino acids.

This chain joins TRBV29-1 and TRBJ1-1; D gene unclear. V lost 5 bases and J 1 base, leaving 14 bases between the germline ends. The germline V gene encodes CDR1 SQVTM and CDR2 ANQGSEA. This CDR3 comprises 14 residues. CDR3: CSVLGRVSNTEAFF. Here the CDR3 DNA reads TGCAGCGTTTTAGGAAGGGTATCGAACACTGAAGCTTTCTTT.

The rearrangement uses TRBV7-9 and TRBJ2-7; TRBD1 aligns across 8 bases. The CDR3 is made up of 15 amino acids. J gave up 5 bases and V 0 bases, and 6 bases lay outside the gene matches. Germline V gene sequence: CDR1 SEHNR, CDR2 FQNEAQ (reference sequence). The CDR3, as DNA: TGTGCCAGCAGCTTAGCCGGGGACAGGTCCGACGAGCAGTACTTC. Its translation is CASSLAGDRSDEQYF. Using reference TRBV7-9 and TRBJ2-7 for the parts outside the CDR3, the full variable domain is DTGVSQNPRHKITKRGQNVTFRCDPISEHNRLYWYRQTLGQGPEFLTYFQNEAQLEKSRLLSDRFSAERPKGSFSTLEIQRTEQGDSAMYLCASSLAGDRSDEQYFGPGTRLTVT.